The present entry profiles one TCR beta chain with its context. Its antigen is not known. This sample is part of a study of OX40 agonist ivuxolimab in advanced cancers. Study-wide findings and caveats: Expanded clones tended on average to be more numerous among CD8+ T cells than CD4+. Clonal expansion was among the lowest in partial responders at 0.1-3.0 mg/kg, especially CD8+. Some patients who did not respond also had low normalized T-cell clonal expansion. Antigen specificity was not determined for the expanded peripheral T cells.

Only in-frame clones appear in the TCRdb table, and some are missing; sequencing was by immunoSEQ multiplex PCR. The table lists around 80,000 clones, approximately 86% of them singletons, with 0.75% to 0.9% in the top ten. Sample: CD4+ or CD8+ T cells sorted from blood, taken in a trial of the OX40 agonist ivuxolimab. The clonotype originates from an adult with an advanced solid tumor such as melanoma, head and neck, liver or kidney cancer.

The CDR3 loop is CASSLIRGPNTEAFF. The CDR3 nucleotides are TGTGCCAGCAGCTTAATCAGGGGACCAAACACTGAAGCTTTCTTT. The chain has TRBV7-3 and TRBJ1-1; tentative D call: TRBD1 (6 bases). CDR1 and CDR2 (germline): SGHTA, FQGTGA. This CDR3 contains 15 residues. With 1 base removed from V and 2 bases from J, the gap between germline ends came to 11 bases.